The entry below gives a single TCR beta chain sequence along with its context. The deep-level immunoSEQ assay was used. Unsorted PBMC DNA was run through sequencing on ten immunoSEQ deep assay plates. The method was immunoSEQ multiplex PCR; TCRdb's version includes in-frame clones alone and lacks a portion of them. The data show about 480,000 clones, approximately 79% seen once. The data were obtained in a study of shared clonotypes between healthy human individuals. The V segment lost 4 bases and the J segment 5 bases; nucleotides outside the gene matches: 7. The CDR3 extends over 16 amino acids. Looked up from germline, CDR1 is GTSNPN and CDR2 is SVGIG (reference sequence).

The sequence was collected from a woman in her thirties or forties in good health. Some clones in this sample may be carry-over from other donors' samples. V usage is TRBV30 and J usage is TRBJ2-2; 13 bases map to TRBD2. Sample: PBMCs. CDR3 loop: CAWTPGLAGRTGELFF. The DNA of the CDR3 is TGTGCCTGGACTCCGGGACTAGCGGGACGTACCGGGGAGCTGTTTTTT.